The 11 T cell receptor beta chains presented below share a single source sample, sequenced in a study of cytomegalovirus exposure and HLA in healthy donors. Sequencing was performed with immunoSEQ multiplex PCR; in TCRdb, only in-frame clones are kept and a portion is missing. The sample shows 230,000 or so clones, just over 85% of them seen only once. The sample taken for sequencing was PBMCs. The receptors were sampled from a woman aged 18-30 years in good health and CMV-seronegative.

This clone was recorded once. The gene calls are TRBV5-1 and TRBJ2-5; weak D call: TRBD1 (5 bases). The V end lost 0 bases, the J end lost 1 base, and 7 bases lay between the germline ends. CDR1 is SGHRS, CDR2 YFSETQ, per germline. CDR3 length: 14 residues. This CDR3 reads CASSLGQSQETQYF. The CDR3 DNA reads as TGCGCCAGCAGCTTGGGACAGTCCCAAGAGACCCAGTACTTC. Full variable domain (missing parts from reference TRBV5-1 and TRBJ2-5): KAGVTQTPRYLIKTRGQQVTLSCSPISGHRSVSWYQQTPGQGLQFLFEYFSETQRNKGNFPGRFSGRQFSNSRSEMNVSTLELGDSALYLCASSLGQSQETQYFGPGTRLLVL.

This chain links TRBV6-1 with TRBJ2-7, with 13 bases that match TRBD2. The germline V gene encodes CDR1 MNHNS and CDR2 SASEGT. CDR3 length equals 15 residues. Trimming removed 2 bases from V and 6 bases from J; junction bases left unmatched: 4. The CDR3 DNA reads TGTGCCAGCAGTGAACCCGGACTAGCGGGAGTCGAGCAGTACTTC. Amino acids: CASSEPGLAGVEQYF.

The genes are TRBV4-1 and TRBJ1-2, with D uncertain. V dropped 2 bases and J dropped 0 bases, with 13 bases sitting between them. The CDR3 is made up of 16 amino acids. CDR1 and CDR2 (germline): MGHRA, YSYEKL. The CDR3 DNA reads as TGCGCCAGCAGCCAACCCCGAGGCGGTACTAACTATGGCTACACCTTC. The encoded protein is CASSQPRGGTNYGYTF.

This chain connects TRBV7-3 to TRBJ2-3, with 8 nucleotides matching TRBD1. V shed 4 bases and J 1 base; nucleotides not matched to a gene: 7. The CDR3 runs 16 residues. Germline V gene sequence: CDR1 SGHTA, CDR2 FQGTGA. The CDR3 loop reads CASSSSTGGGTDTQYF. The CDR3 nucleotides are TGTGCCAGCAGCTCGAGTACAGGGGGAGGCACAGATACGCAGTATTTT.

About this clone itself: The junction and the germline gene differ at one end; a read error may be behind it. This chain links TRBV7-2 with TRBJ2-1, with 9 nucleotides matching TRBD2. Per the germline V gene, CDR1 is SGHTA and CDR2 is FQGNSA. This CDR3 has 15 amino acids. The CDR3 DNA follows: TGTGCCAGCAGCTACCGCGGGAGGGCCTATAATGAGCAGTTCTTC. Translated, it gives CASSYRGRAYNEQFF.

The chain employs TRBV15 and TRBJ2-7, with TRBD2 matching 9 bases. The junction had 3 bases not matched to a gene; V was cut back by 2 bases and J by 1 base. CDR3 length: 15 residues. Germline-derived CDR1 and CDR2 are LNHNV and YYDKDF (reference sequence). CDR3 DNA sequence: TGTGCCACCAGCAGAAGCAGCGGGAGGTCCTACGAGCAGTACTTC. It codes for CATSRSSGRSYEQYF. The variable domain in full, with the rest retrieved from reference TRBV15 and TRBJ2-7, is DAMVIQNPRYQVTQFGKPVTLSCSQTLNHNVMYWYQQKSSQAPKLLFHYYDKDFNNEADTPDNFQSRRPNTSFCFLDIRSPGLGDTAMYLCATSRSSGRSYEQYFGPGTRLTVT.

V usage is TRBV2 and J usage is TRBJ2-1, with D tentatively TRBD2 (6 bases). Germline CDR1 SNHLY, CDR2 FYNNEI. Deletions cut 9 bases from V and 1 base from J, with 13 bases between. CDR3 length: 14 amino acids. The CDR3 is CASVAGGSYNEQFF. CDR3 in DNA: TGTGCCAGTGTGGCCGGAGGGTCCTACAATGAGCAGTTCTTC. The whole variable domain, remainder taken from reference TRBV2 and TRBJ2-1, is EPEVTQTPSHQVTQMGQEVILRCVPISNHLYFYWYRQILGQKVEFLVSFYNNEISEKSEIFDDQFSVERPDGSNFTLKIRSTKLEDSAMYFCASVAGGSYNEQFFGPGTRLTVL.

The gene calls are TRBV19 and TRBJ2-7, with D hard to call. CDR3 length equals 13 residues. The V end was cut by 5 bases, the J end by 1 base, with 9 bases between. The V gene's germline CDR1 is LNHDA and CDR2 SQIVND (reference sequence). Here the CDR3 DNA reads TGTGCCAGTAGTTACGAGGATTCCTACGAGCAGTACTTC. Its protein product is CASSYEDSYEQYF.

The V and J genes are TRBV28 and TRBJ1-5, with 8 bases identical to TRBD1. Germline V gene sequence: CDR1 MDHEN, CDR2 SYDVKM. This CDR3 region has 16 residues. With V trimmed by 1 base and J by 4 bases, 6 bases remained unmatched. The DNA for the CDR3 is TGTGCCAGCAGTTTATCGGCAGGGGGCTTAAATCAGCCCCAGCATTTT. Amino acids: CASSLSAGGLNQPQHF.

CDR3 amino acids: CASSLAGGAGPEQFF. The CDR3 nucleotides are TGCGCCAGCAGCTTGGCCGGAGGGGCTGGGCCAGAGCAGTTCTTC. V gene TRBV5-1 combines with J gene TRBJ2-1; D may be TRBD2 (6 bases). Germline CDR1 and CDR2: SGHRS and YFSETQ. This CDR3 region has 15 residues. Trimming stripped 0 bases from V and 10 bases from J, with 17 bases between.

The V gene is TRBV7-2, the J gene TRBJ1-2, with D maybe TRBD1 (5 bases). CDR3 size: 13 residues. The germline V gene encodes CDR1 SGHTA and CDR2 FQGNSA. Trimming pared 3 bases from V and 7 bases from J, leaving 12 bases between. CDR3 sequence reads: CASSFPGGLGYTF. The CDR3 nucleotides are TGTGCCAGCAGCTTTCCGGGGGGACTTGGCTACACCTTC.